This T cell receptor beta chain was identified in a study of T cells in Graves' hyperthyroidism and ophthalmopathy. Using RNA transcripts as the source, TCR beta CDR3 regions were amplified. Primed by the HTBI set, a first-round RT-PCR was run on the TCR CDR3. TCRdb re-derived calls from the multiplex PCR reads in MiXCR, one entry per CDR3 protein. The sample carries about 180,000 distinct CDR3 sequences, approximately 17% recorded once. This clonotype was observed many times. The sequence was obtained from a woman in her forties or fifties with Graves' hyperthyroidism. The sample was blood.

The CDR3 is CASSFGTGANTEAFF. CDR3 DNA: TGTGCCAGCAGTTTTGGGACAGGGGCGAACACTGAAGCTTTCTTT. This chain uses TRBV27 with TRBJ1-1; 10 nucleotides align to TRBD1. The trim removed 3 bases at V and 1 base at J, leaving 2 bases unmatched. CDR3 length equals 15 residues. CDR1 and CDR2 from the germline V gene are MNHEY and SMNVEV (reference sequence).